Following are 5 T cell receptor beta chains from one sample sequenced in a study of T cell repertoires in cytomegalovirus infection. TCRdb itself ran the reads through MiXCR, one entry per CDR3 protein. There are 25,000 to 35,000 distinct CDR3 sequences in the sample; around 20% occur only once, and 80% to 90% lies in the top ten. Their recognized antigens are unknown. The sample consisted of CD8+ T cells from cultured PBMCs, taken from culture after CMV antigen stimulation. The receptors originated from a human donor in good health (CMV status not recorded). Some clones in this sample may be carry-over from other donors' samples.

This clonotype was detected many times. Germline is not matched at one junction end, which may reflect a read error. The chain employs TRBV7-8 and TRBJ2-1; 8 bases fit TRBD1. This CDR3 contains 15 residues. Germline V CDR1 and CDR2: SGHVS, FQNEAQ. DNA of the CDR3: TGTGCCAGCAGCTTATCCAGGGGGCTCTACAGTGAGCAGTTCTTC. This codes for CASSLSRGLYSEQFF.

The genes are TRBV18 and TRBJ2-5; D is possibly TRBD2 (6 bases). V gave up 3 bases and J gave up 1 base, with 15 bases separating them. The CDR3 extends over 16 amino acids. Germline V gene sequence: CDR1 KGHSH, CDR2 LQKENI. In DNA form, the CDR3 reads TGTGCCAGCTCACCTTTAGCGGAAGAGAGCCAAGAGACCCAGTACTTC. This codes for CASSPLAEESQETQYF.

This clonotype was observed a handful of times. The chain is built from TRBV7-9 and TRBJ2-7, with 9 bases aligning to TRBD1. Germline CDR1 reads SEHNR; CDR2 reads FQNEAQ (reference sequence). This CDR3 region has 13 residues. The trim removed 6 bases at V and 3 bases at J, leaving 3 bases unmatched. The CDR3 protein is CASSWDRDYEQYF. The DNA for the CDR3 is TGTGCCAGCAGTTGGGACAGGGACTACGAGCAGTACTTC. The complete variable domain, with remaining parts taken from reference TRBV7-9 and TRBJ2-7, reads DTGVSQNPRHKITKRGQNVTFRCDPISEHNRLYWYRQTLGQGPEFLTYFQNEAQLEKSRLLSDRFSAERPKGSFSTLEIQRTEQGDSAMYLCASSWDRDYEQYFGPGTRLTVT.

The chain couples TRBV28 to TRBJ1-1, with a weak D call TRBD1 (5 bases). Germline loops: CDR1 MDHEN, CDR2 SYDVKM. Trimming shortened V by 4 bases and J by 5 bases, and 20 bases separated the two germline ends. The CDR3 is 16 amino acids. The CDR3 sequence is CASSSLLGTPGTEAFF. In nucleotides, the CDR3 is TGTGCCAGCAGTTCTCTTCTCGGGACCCCAGGGACTGAAGCTTTCTTT. Based on the CDR3 plus reference TRBV28 and TRBJ1-1, the full variable domain is DVKVTQSSRYLVKRTGEKVFLECVQDMDHENMFWYRQDPGLGLRLIYFSYDVKMKEKGDIPEGYSVSREKKERFSLILESASTNQTSMYLCASSSLLGTPGTEAFFGQGTRLTVV.

The gene calls are TRBV6-5 and TRBJ2-7, with a possible D match to TRBD2 (5 bases). The CDR3 totals 15 residues. Germline V lookup: CDR1 MNHEY, CDR2 SVGAGI. Trimming removed 6 bases from V and 2 bases from J, with 17 bases in between. DNA for the CDR3: TGTGCCAGCAGCCGGACGGACTCGTCACCCTACGAGCAGTACTTC. Translating gives CASSRTDSSPYEQYF.